The 2 T cell receptor beta chains below all came from one sample that was sequenced in a study of control samples from healthy donors and cancer patients. Only in-frame clones appear in the TCRdb table, and some are missing; sequencing was by immunoSEQ multiplex PCR. Seen here are fewer than 200,000 clones, around 90% observed once, and the top ten hold about 5.3%. Sequencing was carried out using blood. Receptors were obtained from a woman in her twenties or thirties in good health.

Points on this clone: An end of the junction differs from the germline gene, which may be a read error. The V and J genes are TRBV2 and TRBJ1-5, with D possibly TRBD1 on 5 matching bases. The germline V gene encodes CDR1 SNHLY and CDR2 FYNNEI. This CDR3 is built from 13 residues. The CDR3 reads CASCDSRNQPQHF. Written as DNA, the CDR3 is TGTGCCAGCTGTGACAGCCGCAATCAGCCCCAGCATTTT.

The CDR3 coding sequence is TGTGCCAGCAGTCTTGTAGCGGGGAGCAATCAGCCCCAGCATTTT. Amino acids: CASSLVAGSNQPQHF. The chain is built from TRBV27 and TRBJ1-5; D is ambiguous. The germline V gene encodes CDR1 MNHEY and CDR2 SMNVEV (reference sequence). The CDR3 extends over 15 amino acids. Trimming pared 5 bases from V and 1 base from J, leaving 12 bases between.